These 2 T cell receptor beta chains came from one sample sequenced in a study of cytomegalovirus exposure and HLA in healthy donors. The PCR made use of 60 Vbeta and 13 Jbeta primers. The assay was immunoSEQ multiplex PCR, and TCRdb's table has in-frame clones only and misses some. The sample has fewer than 130,000 clones, about 80% seen once. The sequenced sample was PBMCs. Receptors originate from a woman aged 40-49 years in good health and CMV-seronegative.

V is TRBV7-9 and J is TRBJ2-1, with 7 nucleotides matching TRBD1. This CDR3 has 13 residues. The trim removed 1 base at V and 13 bases at J, leaving 7 bases unmatched. Germline CDR1 reads SEHNR; CDR2 reads FQNEAQ (reference sequence). This chain's CDR3 is CASSLDPTGFQFF. The CDR3 bases are TGTGCCAGCAGCTTAGACCCGACAGGGTTCCAGTTCTTC.

This clone was seen just once. V usage is TRBV10-2 and J usage is TRBJ1-4; D is perhaps TRBD1 (6 bases). CDR1 is WSHSY, CDR2 SAAADI, per germline. This CDR3 comprises 18 residues. Trimming took off 3 bases at V and 7 bases at J, with 24 bases between the two ends. The DNA for the CDR3 is TGCGCCAGCAGTGAACCGGGGGGGGGCACTCTCCCTAGTGAAAAACTGTTTTTT. It encodes CASSEPGGGTLPSEKLFF.